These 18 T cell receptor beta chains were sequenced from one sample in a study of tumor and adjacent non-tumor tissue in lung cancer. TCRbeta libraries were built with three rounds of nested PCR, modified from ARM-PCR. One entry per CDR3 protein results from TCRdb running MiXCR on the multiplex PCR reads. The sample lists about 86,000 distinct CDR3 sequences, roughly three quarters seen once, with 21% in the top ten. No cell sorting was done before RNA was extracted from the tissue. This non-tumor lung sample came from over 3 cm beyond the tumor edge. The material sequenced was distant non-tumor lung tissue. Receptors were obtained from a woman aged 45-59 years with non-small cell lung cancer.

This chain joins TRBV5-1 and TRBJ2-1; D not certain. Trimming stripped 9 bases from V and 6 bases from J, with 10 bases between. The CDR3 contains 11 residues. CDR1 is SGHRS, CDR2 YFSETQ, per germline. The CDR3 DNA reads TGCGCCATGGATAGGGCCAATGAGCAGTTCTTC. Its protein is CAMDRANEQFF.

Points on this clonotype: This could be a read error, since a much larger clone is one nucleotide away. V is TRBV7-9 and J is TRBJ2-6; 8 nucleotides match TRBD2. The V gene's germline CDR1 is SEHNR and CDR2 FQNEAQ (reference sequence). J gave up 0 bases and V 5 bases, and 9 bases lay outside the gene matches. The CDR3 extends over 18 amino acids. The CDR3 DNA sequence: TGTGCCAGCAGCACGGGGGGGACGGCCCCCTCTGGGGCCAACGTCCTGACTTTC. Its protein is CASSTGGTAPSGANVLTF.

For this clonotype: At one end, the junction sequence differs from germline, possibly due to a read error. CDR3 DNA sequence: TGTGCCATCAGCCCTAAAGGGGAGGGAGTTATGGATGGCTACACCTTC. This gives the protein CAISPKGEGVMDGYTF. The V gene is TRBV4-2, the J gene TRBJ1-2, with D perhaps matching TRBD1 (5 bases). Germline V gene sequence: CDR1 LGHNA, CDR2 YNFKEQ. The CDR3 loop spans 16 amino acids.

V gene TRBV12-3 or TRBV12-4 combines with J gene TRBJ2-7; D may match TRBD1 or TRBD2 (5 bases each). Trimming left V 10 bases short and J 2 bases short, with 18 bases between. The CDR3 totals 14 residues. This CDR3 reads CATRRDQVTYEQYF. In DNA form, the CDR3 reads TGTGCCACCCGTAGGGACCAGGTAACCTACGAGCAGTACTTC.

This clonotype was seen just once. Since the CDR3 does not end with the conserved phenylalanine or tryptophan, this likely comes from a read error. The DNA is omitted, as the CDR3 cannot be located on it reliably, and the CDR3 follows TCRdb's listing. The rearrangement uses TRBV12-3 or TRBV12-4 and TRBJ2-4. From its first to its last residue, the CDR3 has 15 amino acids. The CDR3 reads CASSLGVVDGAPIYS.

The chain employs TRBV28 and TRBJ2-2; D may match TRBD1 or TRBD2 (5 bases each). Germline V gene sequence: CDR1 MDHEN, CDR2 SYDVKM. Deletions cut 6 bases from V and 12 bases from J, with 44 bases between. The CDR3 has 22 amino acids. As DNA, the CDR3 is TGTGCCAGCAGCGCTACCTTCCCCGTTACCTTAAGAGGGACCGAGAACACGGGGCAGCTGTTTTTT. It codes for CASSATFPVTLRGTENTGQLFF.

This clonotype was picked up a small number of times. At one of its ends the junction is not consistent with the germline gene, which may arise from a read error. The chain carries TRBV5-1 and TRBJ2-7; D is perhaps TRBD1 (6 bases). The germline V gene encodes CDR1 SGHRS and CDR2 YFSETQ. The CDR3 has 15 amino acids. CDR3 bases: TGTGCCAACAGTCCCGGGTCTGGACAGATCCACGAGCAGTACTTC. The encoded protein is CANSPGSGQIHEQYF.

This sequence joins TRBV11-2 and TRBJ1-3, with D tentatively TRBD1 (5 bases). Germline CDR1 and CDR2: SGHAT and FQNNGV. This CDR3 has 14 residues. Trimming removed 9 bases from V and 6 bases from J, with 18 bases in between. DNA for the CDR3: TGTGCCAGTAACCAGAAGAGGGGTATAAACACCATATATTTT. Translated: CASNQKRGINTIYF.

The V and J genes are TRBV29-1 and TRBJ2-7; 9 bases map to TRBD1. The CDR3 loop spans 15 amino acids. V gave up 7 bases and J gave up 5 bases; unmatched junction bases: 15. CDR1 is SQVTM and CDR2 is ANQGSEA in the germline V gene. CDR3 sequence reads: CSATRGGQGSNEQYF. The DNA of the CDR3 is TGCAGCGCAACAAGGGGGGGACAGGGTTCCAACGAGCAGTACTTC.

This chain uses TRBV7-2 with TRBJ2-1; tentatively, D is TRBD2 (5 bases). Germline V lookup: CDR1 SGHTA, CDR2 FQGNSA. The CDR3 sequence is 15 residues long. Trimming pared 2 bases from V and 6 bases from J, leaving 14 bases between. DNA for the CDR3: TGTGCCAGCAGCTTAAGGGCGGGTACCAGCAATGAGCAGTTCTTC. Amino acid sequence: CASSLRAGTSNEQFF. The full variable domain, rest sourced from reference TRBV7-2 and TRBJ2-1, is GAGVSQSPSNKVTEKGKDVELRCDPISGHTALYWYRQSLGQGLEFLIYFQGNSAPDKSGLPSDRFSAERTGGSVSTLTIQRTQQEDSAVYLCASSLRAGTSNEQFFGPGTRLTVL.

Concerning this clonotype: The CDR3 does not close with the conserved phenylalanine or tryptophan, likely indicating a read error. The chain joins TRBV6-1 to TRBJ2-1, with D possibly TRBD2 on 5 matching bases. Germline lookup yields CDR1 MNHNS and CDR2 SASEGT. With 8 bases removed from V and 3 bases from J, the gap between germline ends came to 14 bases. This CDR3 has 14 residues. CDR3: CASCRDYDYNEQFI. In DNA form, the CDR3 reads TGTGCCAGCTGCAGAGACTACGACTACAATGAGCAGTTCATT.

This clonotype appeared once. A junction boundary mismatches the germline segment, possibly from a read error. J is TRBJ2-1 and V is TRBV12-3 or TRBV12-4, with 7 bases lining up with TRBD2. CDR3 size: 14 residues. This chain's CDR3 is CANSPPGLVGEQFF. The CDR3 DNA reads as TGTGCCAACAGTCCCCCTGGACTAGTGGGTGAGCAGTTCTTC.

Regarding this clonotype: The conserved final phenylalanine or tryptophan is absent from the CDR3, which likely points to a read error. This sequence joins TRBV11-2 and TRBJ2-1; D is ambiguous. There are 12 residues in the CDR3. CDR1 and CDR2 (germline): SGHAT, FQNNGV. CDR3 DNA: TGTGACAGCAGCCCCCAGGTAGATGAGCAGTTCTTA. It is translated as CDSSPQVDEQFL.

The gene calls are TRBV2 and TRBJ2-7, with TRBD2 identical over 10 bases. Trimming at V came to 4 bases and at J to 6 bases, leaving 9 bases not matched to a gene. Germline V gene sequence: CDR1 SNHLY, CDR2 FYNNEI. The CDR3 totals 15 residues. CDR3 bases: TGTGCCAGCAGTGTCCTAGCGGGGGTAGAGGGCGAGCAGTACTTC. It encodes CASSVLAGVEGEQYF.

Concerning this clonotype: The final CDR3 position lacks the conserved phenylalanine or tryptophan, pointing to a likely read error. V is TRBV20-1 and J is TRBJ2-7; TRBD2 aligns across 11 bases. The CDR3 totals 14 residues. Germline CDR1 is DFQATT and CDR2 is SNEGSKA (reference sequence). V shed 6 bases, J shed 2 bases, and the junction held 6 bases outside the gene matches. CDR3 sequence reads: CSAVLAGEPYEQYS. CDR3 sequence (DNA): TGCAGTGCCGTACTAGCGGGAGAACCCTACGAGCAGTACTCC.

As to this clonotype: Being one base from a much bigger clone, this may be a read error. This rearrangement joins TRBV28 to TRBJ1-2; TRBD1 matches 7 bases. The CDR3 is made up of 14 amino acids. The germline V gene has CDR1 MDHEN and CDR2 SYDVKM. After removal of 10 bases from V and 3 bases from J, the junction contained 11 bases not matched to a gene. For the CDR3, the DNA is TGTGCCAACACCATCCAAAGGGGGCACTATGGCTACACCTTC. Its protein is CANTIQRGHYGYTF.

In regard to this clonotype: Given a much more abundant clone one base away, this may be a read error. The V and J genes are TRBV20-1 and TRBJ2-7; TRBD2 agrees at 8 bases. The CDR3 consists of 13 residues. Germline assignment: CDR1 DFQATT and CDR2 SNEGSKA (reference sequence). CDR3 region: CNARAGAIYEQYF. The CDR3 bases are TGCAATGCTAGAGCGGGAGCAATCTACGAGCAGTACTTC.

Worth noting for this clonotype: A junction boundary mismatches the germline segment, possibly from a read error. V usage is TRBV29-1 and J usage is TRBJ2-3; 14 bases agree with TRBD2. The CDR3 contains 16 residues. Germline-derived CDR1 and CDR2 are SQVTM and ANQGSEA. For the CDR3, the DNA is TGCATCGTCCCGAAGGGACTAGCGGGAGTAGGAGATATGCAGTACTTT. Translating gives CIVPKGLAGVGDMQYF.